The clone carrying this T cell receptor beta chain showed up many times. The sample is drawn from a study of T-cell reconstitution after alpha-beta-depleted transplantation in children. Unique molecular identifiers were incorporated during preparation of the TCRbeta library. TCRdb re-derived calls from the PCR reads in MiXCR, one entry per CDR3 protein. The data hold 200,000 to 300,000 distinct CDR3 sequences, with 12% observed a single time. The ends lost 11 bases at V and 8 bases at J; junction bases unmatched: 11. The CDR3 totals 14 residues. Germline CDR1 is MNHNS and CDR2 is SASEGT. This material consisted of PBMCs from the stem cell graft donor, taken from the stem cell graft. The receptor's source is a human donor who donated a stem cell graft to a child with acute lymphoblastic leukemia. The rearrangement joins TRBV6-1 to TRBJ1-4; 10 bases are shared with TRBD1. The CDR3 coding sequence is TGTGCCTCCAGGAAAGGACAGGGGGTAGAAAAACTGTTTTTT. It codes for CASRKGQGVEKLFF.